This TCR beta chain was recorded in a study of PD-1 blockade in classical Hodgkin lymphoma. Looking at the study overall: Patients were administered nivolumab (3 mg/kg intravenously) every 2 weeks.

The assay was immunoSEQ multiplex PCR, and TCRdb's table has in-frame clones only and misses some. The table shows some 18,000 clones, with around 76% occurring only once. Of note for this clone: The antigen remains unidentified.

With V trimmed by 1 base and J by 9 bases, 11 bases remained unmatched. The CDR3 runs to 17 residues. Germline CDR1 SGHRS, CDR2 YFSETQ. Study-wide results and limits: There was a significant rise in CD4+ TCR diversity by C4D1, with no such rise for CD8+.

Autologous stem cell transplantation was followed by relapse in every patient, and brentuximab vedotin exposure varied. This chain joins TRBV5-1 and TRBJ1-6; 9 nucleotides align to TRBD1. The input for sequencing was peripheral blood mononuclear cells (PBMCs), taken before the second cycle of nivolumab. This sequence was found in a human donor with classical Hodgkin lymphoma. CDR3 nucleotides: TGCGCCAGCAGCTTGAGGAATTTGGGGACAGGGTTTTCACCCCTCCACTTT. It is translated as CASSLRNLGTGFSPLHF.